The following is a T cell receptor beta chain sequence with its context. Its antigen is not identified. A 5'RACE template-switching step, the method used to make TCR cDNA, added a universal primer site and UMIs. TCRdb independently ran MiXCR on the 5' RACE reads; one entry per CDR3 protein. The table shows 340,000 or so distinct CDR3 sequences, with around 12% occurring only once. These data are taken from a study of T cells after yellow fever vaccination. Findings and caveats of the study: Researchers report a weaker secondary response that nonetheless peaked faster, day 5 versus 15. Reappearance after the booster was seen for most primary-vaccination clones, at 95% to 96% CD4 and 75% to 90% CD8. The presence of abundant clonotypes contaminating from the bulk population was possible in FACS-sorted repertoires.

The germline V gene has CDR1 MNHNS and CDR2 SASEGT. With 6 bases removed from V and 8 bases from J, the gap between germline ends came to 20 bases. CDR3 size: 15 residues. The sequencing here drew on CD4+ T cells sorted from PBMCs, taken 15 days after the yellow fever booster vaccination. The sequence came from a man younger than 35 who received the YFV17D yellow fever vaccine. The chain couples TRBV6-1 to TRBJ2-4, with D possibly being TRBD2 (6 bases). CDR3 loop: CASRIQRWEEDIQYF. The CDR3 DNA is TGTGCCAGCAGGATTCAACGGTGGGAGGAGGACATTCAGTACTTC.